This entry lists 5 T cell receptor beta chains sequenced from one sample in a study of blood T cell repertoires in COVID-19 (TCRdb year 2020). Library method: the immunoSEQ multiplex PCR assay. What TCRdb holds here is the immuneACCESS table cut down to in-frame rearrangements. Part of the clones is not present; checked against another copy, under half of the missing clones reflect an unresolved V gene, and the others are unexplained. The table for this sample lists roughly 100,000 clones; around nine tenths of them were counted only once. Roughly 3.1% of the sample belongs to the ten largest clones. The source material was peripheral blood. The origin of the receptors is a man aged 45 to 65 with active or convalescent COVID-19.

V gene TRBV28 combines with J gene TRBJ1-5; tentatively, D is TRBD1 (6 bases). Per germline, CDR1 MDHEN and CDR2 SYDVKM. The CDR3 has 13 residues. Trimming pared 6 bases from V and 3 bases from J, leaving 9 bases between. CDR3 residues: CASRDSLNQPQHF. In DNA form, the CDR3 reads TGTGCCAGCAGGGACAGCCTCAATCAGCCCCAGCATTTT. The variable domain in full, with the rest retrieved from reference TRBV28 and TRBJ1-5, is DVKVTQSSRYLVKRTGEKVFLECVQDMDHENMFWYRQDPGLGLRLIYFSYDVKMKEKGDIPEGYSVSREKKERFSLILESASTNQTSMYLCASRDSLNQPQHFGDGTRLSIL.

The J gene is TRBJ1-6, the V gene TRBV19; tentatively, D is TRBD1 (5 bases). Germline CDR1 and CDR2: LNHDA and SQIVND (reference sequence). V was shortened by 5 bases and J by 5 bases, with 10 bases between the two germline ends. CDR3 length equals 14 residues. Here the CDR3 DNA reads TGTGCCAGTAGTCCGCGGGGACATAATTCACCCCTCCACTTT. The encoded protein is CASSPRGHNSPLHF.

The chain employs TRBV28 and TRBJ1-1; D not resolved. The germline V gene encodes CDR1 MDHEN and CDR2 SYDVKM. This CDR3 comprises 15 residues. Trimming removed 5 bases at V and 7 bases at J, with 20 bases between. CDR3 bases: TGTGCCAGCAGTGCTCACCCGGGAAGAGATTTTGAAGCTTTCTTT. Protein: CASSAHPGRDFEAFF.

The chain links TRBV7-2 to TRBJ2-3; 8 bases line up with TRBD2. This CDR3 has 15 residues. CDR1 and CDR2 (germline): SGHTA, FQGNSA. V dropped 5 bases and J dropped 6; count of bases not matched to a gene: 10. DNA for the CDR3: TGTGCCAGCAGCCAAAGCGGGGGAGCACAGGATACGCAGTATTTT. This codes for CASSQSGGAQDTQYF.

This clone has just a few counts. The chain recombines TRBV6-5 with TRBJ1-3; TRBD1 matches 8 bases. Germline-derived CDR1 and CDR2 are MNHEY and SVGAGI. The CDR3 covers 15 residues. V lost 6 bases and J lost 4; bases outside the gene matches: 8. Here the CDR3 DNA reads TGTGCCAGCAGGGACGGACAGGGACCGGGAAACACCATATATTTT. Amino acid sequence: CASRDGQGPGNTIYF.